Below are 26 T cell receptor beta chains sequenced from a single sample in a study of neurological immune-mediated disorders. Using its own MiXCR run on the 5' RACE reads, TCRdb lists one record per CDR3 protein. Here the sample spans roughly 32,000 distinct CDR3 sequences, roughly 15% being singletons. The material sequenced was PBMCs. Receptors were obtained from a man in his sixties or seventies in good health.

This clonotype was observed many times. The chain has TRBV7-8 and TRBJ2-3, with TRBD1 identical over 10 bases. Germline V lookup: CDR1 SGHVS, CDR2 FQNEAQ. V lost 3 bases to trimming and J lost 5 bases; unmatched junction nucleotides: 5. The CDR3 sequence is 15 residues long. The CDR3 here is CASSFRQGARDTQYF. The DNA for the CDR3 is TGTGCCAGCAGCTTCAGACAGGGGGCTAGAGATACGCAGTATTTT.

This clonotype was observed at least ten times. The rearrangement links TRBV12-3 or TRBV12-4 to TRBJ1-4, with 7 positions matching TRBD1. The CDR3 spans 13 residues. V was pared by 4 bases and J by 5 bases, with 1 base of the junction left unmatched. The CDR3 region is CASSSGQNEKLFF. The CDR3, as DNA: TGTGCCAGCAGTTCGGGACAGAATGAAAAACTGTTTTTT.

This clonotype was seen a handful of times. This chain connects TRBV4-1 to TRBJ1-4; D remains unclear. The CDR3 loop spans 17 amino acids. Germline V CDR1 and CDR2: MGHRA, YSYEKL. V lost 1 base, J lost 0 bases, and 12 bases lay in between. As DNA, the CDR3 is TGCGCCAGCAGCCAAGTAGCTATGGCTGCAACTAATGAAAAACTGTTTTTT. Translation: CASSQVAMAATNEKLFF.

This clonotype was counted many times. The rearrangement uses TRBV2 and TRBJ1-1, with unresolved D. The CDR3 is 14 amino acids. V lost 9 bases and J 5 bases, leaving 19 bases between the germline ends. Per germline, CDR1 SNHLY and CDR2 FYNNEI. The CDR3 nucleotides read TGTGCCAGGGGGTATAGTTTCTCCGTAACTGAAGCTTTCTTT. Its translation: CARGYSFSVTEAFF.

This clonotype was observed many times. The genes are TRBV20-1 and TRBJ1-1; D is perhaps TRBD1 (6 bases). The V end was cut by 3 bases, the J end by 6 bases, with 8 bases between. This CDR3 is 11 amino acids long. CDR1 DFQATT and CDR2 SNEGSKA come from the germline V gene (reference sequence). The CDR3 DNA reads as TGCAGTGCTAGTGGGGGGCCTGAAGCTTTCTTT. Translated: CSASGGPEAFF.

The chain recombines TRBV28 with TRBJ2-1; TRBD2 matches at 7 bases. Germline lookup yields CDR1 MDHEN and CDR2 SYDVKM. CDR3 length: 12 amino acids. The V gene end was trimmed by 8 bases and the J gene end by 8 bases; junction bases not matched to a gene: 6. CDR3 residues: CASFGRIDEQFF. The CDR3 DNA is TGTGCCAGCTTCGGGAGGATCGATGAGCAGTTCTTC.

This clonotype was detected many times. The genes are TRBV7-9 and TRBJ2-7; D gene uncertain. V dropped 3 bases and J dropped 2 bases, with 17 bases sitting between them. The CDR3 extends over 16 amino acids. Germline CDR1 and CDR2: SEHNR and FQNEAQ (reference sequence). The DNA for the CDR3 is TGTGCCAGCAGCTTCCCCTTACGGGCACCGACCTACGAGCAGTACTTC. Its translation is CASSFPLRAPTYEQYF.

There are many counts of this clonotype. The chain combines TRBV18 with TRBJ2-7; tentatively, D is TRBD1 (6 bases). Between the trimmed V and J ends, which lost 2 bases and 2 bases, there was a span of 10 bases. Per the germline V gene, CDR1 is KGHSH and CDR2 is LQKENI. This CDR3 is 14 amino acids long. CDR3 sequence: CASSPIDRTYEQYF. The CDR3 DNA reads TGTGCCAGCTCACCAATAGACAGGACCTACGAGCAGTACTTC. The variable domain in full, completed from reference TRBV18 and TRBJ2-7, reads NAGVMQNPRHLVRRRGQEARLRCSPMKGHSHVYWYRQLPEEGLKFMVYLQKENIIDESGMPKERFSAEFPKEGPSILRIQQVVRGDSAAYFCASSPIDRTYEQYFGPGTRLTVT.

This clonotype was seen at least ten times. J is TRBJ2-2 and V is TRBV12-3 or TRBV12-4; 8 nucleotides agree with TRBD1. V dropped 6 bases and J dropped 4; count of bases not matched to a gene: 10. The CDR3 covers 16 residues. CDR3 nucleotide sequence: TGTGCCAGCAGGACCCCGGGACAGGCGTTCACCGGGGAGCTGTTTTTT. Encoded protein: CASRTPGQAFTGELFF.

This clonotype was found many times. The chain is built from TRBV5-1 and TRBJ2-2, with 8 bases lining up with TRBD1. This CDR3 contains 16 residues. Germline-derived CDR1 and CDR2 are SGHRS and YFSETQ. The V segment lost 4 bases and the J segment 2 bases; nucleotides outside the gene matches: 7. CDR3 in amino acids: CASSTGQVANTGELFF. DNA for the CDR3: TGCGCCAGCAGCACGGGACAGGTAGCCAACACCGGGGAGCTGTTTTTT.

This clonotype was recorded at least ten times. The chain uses TRBV20-1 and TRBJ2-4; TRBD1 aligns across 7 bases. Germline V gene lookup returns CDR1 DFQATT and CDR2 SNEGSKA (reference sequence). V lost 3 bases and J lost 0; bases outside the gene matches: 8. CDR3 length: 16 residues. The chain's CDR3 is CSARGQGDLAKNIQYF. Here the CDR3 DNA reads TGCAGTGCTAGGGGGCAGGGGGATCTAGCCAAAAACATTCAGTACTTC.

The genes are TRBV28 and TRBJ1-6, with D unclear. The germline gives CDR1 MDHEN, CDR2 SYDVKM. This CDR3 has 16 amino acids. Trimming pared 5 bases from V and 0 bases from J, leaving 11 bases between. This chain's CDR3 is CASSLSGYSYNSPLHF. For the CDR3, the DNA is TGTGCCAGCAGTCTCTCAGGTTACTCCTATAATTCACCCCTCCACTTT.

The chain couples TRBV5-1 to TRBJ2-1; TRBD2 matches at 15 bases. V gave up 4 bases and J gave up 13 bases; unmatched junction bases: 9. This CDR3 has 15 amino acids. The germline V gene has CDR1 SGHRS and CDR2 YFSETQ. The CDR3 reads CASSPGLAGGLEQFF. In nucleotides, the CDR3 is TGCGCCAGCAGCCCTGGACTAGCGGGGGGGCTAGAACAGTTCTTC.

In its sample, this clonotype was seen a few times. The V call is TRBV5-6, the J call TRBJ2-1, with TRBD2 identical over 10 bases. The CDR3 sequence is 15 residues long. With V trimmed by 1 base and J by 9 bases, 7 bases remained unmatched. Germline V gives CDR1 SGHDT, CDR2 YYEEEE. DNA for the CDR3: TGTGCCAGCAGCTTGCGTTGGACTAGCGGAGCTGAGCAGTTCTTC. Translated, it gives CASSLRWTSGAEQFF.

This clonotype was observed many times. CDR3 loop: CASSQGEVAASNQPQHF. The CDR3 region has the DNA TGTGCCAGCAGCCAAGGGGAGGTAGCCGCTAGCAATCAGCCCCAGCATTTT. This sequence joins TRBV4-2 and TRBJ1-5; D unresolved. The V end lost 1 base, the J end lost 0 bases, and 13 bases lay between the germline ends. Germline loops: CDR1 LGHNA, CDR2 YNFKEQ. CDR3 size: 17 residues.

This clonotype was counted many times. V and J are TRBV20-1 and TRBJ2-3, with TRBD1 matching over 7 bases. The CDR3 is 14 amino acids. V shed 6 bases and J 3 bases; nucleotides not matched to a gene: 9. The germline CDR1 and CDR2 sequences are DFQATT and SNEGSKA (reference sequence). CDR3 loop: CSALTGVATDTQYF. The CDR3 DNA sequence: TGCAGTGCCCTAACAGGGGTAGCGACAGATACGCAGTATTTT.

In the case of this clonotype: With a much larger clone just one base away, this may be a read error. J is TRBJ1-6 and V is TRBV18; possible D gene TRBD1, 6 bases. The V gene lost 6 bases and the J gene lost 5 bases, with 14 bases spanning the gap. The CDR3 spans 15 residues. Germline values: CDR1 KGHSH, CDR2 LQKENI. The CDR3 spells CASSLAGHNNSPLHF. CDR3 DNA sequence: TGTGCCAGCTCGCTCGCGGGACACAATAATTCACCCCTCCACTTT.

This clonotype was picked up many times. The chain is built from TRBV11-2 and TRBJ1-1; D gene uncertain. The CDR3 covers 15 residues. V lost 0 bases to trimming and J lost 1 base, with 9 bases between them. Germline CDR1 and CDR2: SGHAT and FQNNGV. The CDR3 DNA reads as TGTGCCAGCAGCTTAGATCGTATCGGGAACACTGAAGCTTTCTTT. Its translation: CASSLDRIGNTEAFF.

This clonotype has just one count. A much larger clonotype is one base distant, so this may be a read error. In DNA, the CDR3 is TGTACCAGCAGCTTGGGGTATGAGGAGTACACAGATACGCAGTATTTT. Its translation is CTSSLGYEEYTDTQYF. The chain has TRBV11-2 and TRBJ2-3; the D is unclear. Germline assignment: CDR1 SGHAT and CDR2 FQNNGV. This CDR3 comprises 16 residues.

This clonotype was seen repeatedly, ten times or more. The chain recombines TRBV5-1 with TRBJ1-2; 7 bases agree with TRBD1. The CDR3 loop spans 16 amino acids. Trimming cost V 0 bases and J 8 bases; bases outside gene matches: 13. The germline CDR1 and CDR2 sequences are SGHRS and YFSETQ. CDR3 loop: CASSLATTGQHKGYTF. CDR3 coding DNA: TGCGCCAGCAGCTTGGCCACCACGGGACAGCACAAGGGCTACACCTTC.

This clonotype was seen repeatedly, ten times or more. V and J are TRBV5-1 and TRBJ1-2; D call uncertain. CDR1 is SGHRS and CDR2 is YFSETQ in the germline V gene. The CDR3 sequence is 12 residues long. Trimming left V 4 bases short and J 4 bases short, with 8 bases between. CDR3 DNA: TGCGCCAGCAGCCCCGATTCCTATGGCTACACCTTC. This sequence encodes CASSPDSYGYTF.

This clonotype was seen ten or more times. This chain joins TRBV12-3 or TRBV12-4 and TRBJ1-2, with D possibly matching TRBD1 (6 bases). Trimming pared 6 bases from V and 1 base from J, leaving 9 bases between. CDR3 length equals 13 residues. The CDR3 nucleotides read TGTGCCAGCAGCCCCAGGGGTAACTATGGCTACACCTTC. This gives the protein CASSPRGNYGYTF.

This clonotype was seen repeatedly, ten times or more. This chain connects TRBV11-2 to TRBJ2-1, with D perhaps TRBD1 (7 bases). Trimming removed 5 bases at V and 7 bases at J, with 21 bases between. CDR1 is SGHAT and CDR2 is FQNNGV in the germline V gene. The length of the CDR3 is 16 residues. CDR3 residues: CASSPPGTAGGNEQFF. The CDR3 region has the DNA TGTGCCAGCAGCCCACCGGGGACAGCGGGTGGTAATGAGCAGTTCTTC.

The chain uses TRBV6-6 and TRBJ2-3; the D gene could be TRBD1 or TRBD2 (6 bases each). The length of the CDR3 is 18 residues. V was trimmed by 5 bases and J by 2 bases, leaving 23 bases between them. Germline CDR1 and CDR2: MNHNY and SVGAGI (reference sequence). CDR3 DNA: TGTGCCAGCAGTCGTCGGGGGCTATCGGGGTCCTCCACAGATACGCAGTATTTT. It is translated as CASSRRGLSGSSTDTQYF.

This clonotype occurred many times. As DNA, the CDR3 is TGCGCCAGCGGGTCGACAGGGGCCTCCTTCTACGAGACCCAGTACTTC. It specifies CASGSTGASFYETQYF. The V call is TRBV5-1, the J call TRBJ2-5, with 8 bases aligning to TRBD1. The CDR3 covers 16 residues. Germline CDR1 is SGHRS and CDR2 is YFSETQ. V lost 7 bases and J lost 5; bases outside the gene matches: 16.

There are many counts of this clonotype. Here the CDR3 reads CASSGTGGEQFF. CDR3 sequence (DNA): TGTGCCAGCAGCGGGACAGGGGGAGAGCAGTTCTTC. The chain employs TRBV9 and TRBJ2-1; TRBD1 matches at 10 bases. The V gene's germline CDR1 is SGDLS and CDR2 YYNGEE. Trimming took 3 bases from V and 10 from J; bases not matched to a gene: 1. This CDR3 comprises 12 residues.